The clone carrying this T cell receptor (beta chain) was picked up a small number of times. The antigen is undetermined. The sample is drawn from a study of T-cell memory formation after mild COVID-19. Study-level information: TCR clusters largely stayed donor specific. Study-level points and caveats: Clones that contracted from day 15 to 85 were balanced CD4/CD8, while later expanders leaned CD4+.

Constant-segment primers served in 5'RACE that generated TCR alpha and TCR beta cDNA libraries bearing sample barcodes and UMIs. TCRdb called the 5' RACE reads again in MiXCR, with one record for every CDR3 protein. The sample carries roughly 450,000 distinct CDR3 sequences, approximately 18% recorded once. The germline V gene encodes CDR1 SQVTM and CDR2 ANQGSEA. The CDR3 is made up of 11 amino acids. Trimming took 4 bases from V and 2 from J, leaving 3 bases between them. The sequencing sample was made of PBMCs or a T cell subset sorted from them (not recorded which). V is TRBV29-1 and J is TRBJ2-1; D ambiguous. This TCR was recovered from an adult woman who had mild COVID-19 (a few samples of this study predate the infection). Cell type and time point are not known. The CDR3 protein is CSVAPYNEQFF. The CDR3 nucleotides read TGCAGCGTTGCCCCCTACAATGAGCAGTTCTTC.